One sample yielded the 10 T cell receptor beta chains listed below, sequenced in a study of OX40 agonist ivuxolimab in advanced cancers. Assay used: immunoSEQ multiplex PCR; TCRdb lists only in-frame clones, some missing. The sample yields roughly 70,000 clones, 87% seen once. This material consisted of CD4+ or CD8+ T cells sorted from blood, taken in a trial of the OX40 agonist ivuxolimab. The receptors originated from an adult with an advanced solid tumor such as melanoma, head and neck, liver or kidney cancer.

This rearrangement joins TRBV29-1 to TRBJ1-2; D unclear. This CDR3 contains 11 residues. Germline V gives CDR1 SQVTM, CDR2 ANQGSEA. The ends were cut back, 3 bases at V and 6 bases at J, with 8 bases in the middle. CDR3 bases: TGCAGCGTTGATCTGGGAGATGGCTACACCTTC. As protein: CSVDLGDGYTF.

The chain couples TRBV7-3 to TRBJ2-1; 10 bases match TRBD2. This CDR3 is built from 14 residues. V was pared by 6 bases and J by 5 bases, with 4 bases of the junction left unmatched. Germline V gene lookup returns CDR1 SGHTA and CDR2 FQGTGA. CDR3 sequence reads: CASRRTSGHNEQFF. CDR3 DNA: TGTGCCAGCAGAAGGACTAGCGGACACAATGAGCAGTTCTTC.

A remark on this clone: Other DNA sequences in this sample translate to the same CDR3. The chain couples TRBV4-3 to TRBJ1-5; D unresolved. CDR1 is LGHNA, CDR2 YSLEER, per germline. This CDR3 is 13 amino acids long. V shed 0 bases and J shed 4 bases, with 4 bases lying between them. The DNA of the CDR3 is TGCGCCAGCAGCCAAGATCTTAATCAGCCCCAGCATTTT. Amino acids: CASSQDLNQPQHF.

The V and J genes are TRBV11-2 and TRBJ2-7; D gene unclear. Looked up from germline, CDR1 is SGHAT and CDR2 is FQNNGV. CDR3 length: 13 amino acids. V lost 5 bases, J lost 3 bases, and 11 bases lay in between. This chain's CDR3 is CASSRPAGYEQYF. The CDR3 coding sequence is TGTGCCAGCAGCCGGCCGGCTGGCTACGAGCAGTACTTC.

The sample holds a few counts of this clone. The chain carries TRBV10-3 and TRBJ1-5; D not resolved. The CDR3 length is 13 residues. Germline V CDR1 and CDR2: ENHRY, SYGVKD. V was shortened by 11 bases and J by 1 base, with 12 bases between the two germline ends. CDR3 residues: CASQDLSNQPQHF. In nucleotides, the CDR3 is TGTGCCTCCCAGGACTTAAGCAATCAGCCCCAGCATTTT.

The chain links TRBV6-1 to TRBJ2-4; D not resolved. Trimming left V 4 bases short and J 4 bases short, with 5 bases between. Germline-derived CDR1 and CDR2 are MNHNS and SASEGT. This CDR3 has 12 residues. This CDR3 is CASSVPKNIQYF. CDR3 DNA: TGTGCCAGCAGTGTGCCGAAAAACATTCAGTACTTC.

This chain joins TRBV7-9 and TRBJ2-5; D uncertain. The germline V gene has CDR1 SEHNR and CDR2 FQNEAQ (reference sequence). The CDR3 length is 11 residues. Trimming removed 5 bases at V and 1 base at J, with 2 bases between. The CDR3 loop reads CASSPQETQYF. The CDR3, as DNA: TGTGCCAGCAGCCCCCAAGAGACCCAGTACTTC.

The chain has TRBV10-3 and TRBJ2-1; weak D call: TRBD2 (6 bases). CDR3 size: 17 residues. V lost 4 bases and J lost 0, with 16 bases in between. Germline V gives CDR1 ENHRY, CDR2 SYGVKD. The CDR3 here is CAISGSTSLVSYNEQFF. CDR3 nucleotide sequence: TGTGCCATCAGTGGATCAACTAGCTTAGTCTCCTACAATGAGCAGTTCTTC.

This chain joins TRBV19 and TRBJ1-2; D is ambiguous. Looked up from germline, CDR1 is LNHDA and CDR2 is SQIVND (reference sequence). CDR3 length equals 13 residues. V was clipped by 5 bases and J by 4 bases, with 11 bases between them. The CDR3 DNA sequence: TGTGCCAGTAGTTTGGGTCTCGGCTATGGCTACACCTTC. Translation: CASSLGLGYGYTF.

V and J are TRBV10-3 and TRBJ1-2; TRBD1 matches at 8 bases. V dropped 0 bases and J dropped 6; count of bases not matched to a gene: 9. The length of the CDR3 is 16 residues. Germline V gene data show CDR1 as ENHRY and CDR2 as SYGVKD. The CDR3: CAISESTGAVKDGYTF. The CDR3, as DNA: TGTGCCATCAGTGAGTCGACAGGGGCGGTGAAGGATGGCTACACCTTC.